This T cell receptor (beta chain) was identified during a study of T cell repertoires in cytomegalovirus infection. Overall study: Selection of CMV epitopes for the study included recently identified HLA-C-restricted and well-studied HLA-B-restricted ones. CMV infection plus the matching HLA type was flagged by public TCR beta signatures. Overall study findings and caveats: There were carriers of CMV plus the relevant HLA, and cumulative public TCR beta family frequency identified them. Ex vivo, HLA-C-restricted CMV-specific TCR beta clonotypes prevailed over the rest of the response.

Trimming cost V 5 bases and J 7 bases, with 17 bases left between them. The germline gives CDR1 LNHDA, CDR2 SQIVND (reference sequence). The CDR3 runs 15 residues. TCRdb used MiXCR to reprocess the reads, holding one entry per CDR3 protein. The data contain a few hundred thousand distinct CDR3 sequences, almost 40% of them seen just once; the ten biggest clones take up 48%. Turning to this clonotype: Its specificity is not known.

The TCR originated in a human donor in good health (CMV status not recorded). Some clones in this sample may be carry-over from other donors' samples. The sample here was cultured PBMCs, taken from culture after CMV antigen stimulation. V usage is TRBV19 and J usage is TRBJ2-2; no clear D gene. The CDR3 DNA reads TGTGCCAGTAGTCTTGAACAGTCAAATGTCGGGGAGCTGTTTTTT. It specifies CASSLEQSNVGELFF.